A selection of T cell receptor beta chains follows, all from one sample in a study of neurological immune-mediated disorders. In TCRdb, the 5' RACE reads were re-called with MiXCR into one record per CDR3 protein. The table records about 44,000 distinct CDR3 sequences, 20% to 25% of them present only once. Sequenced input: PBMCs. These TCRs come from a man between 60 and 75 years old with HTLV-1-associated myelopathy (HAM/TSP). CDR3s include the opening cysteine and the closing phenylalanine or tryptophan. Each record gives: D gene, J gene, V gene, CDR3 protein. D genes are given only for firm matches.

D gene: .; J gene: TRBJ2-1; V gene: TRBV15; CDR3 protein: CATSRDKGNEQFF
D gene: .; J gene: TRBJ2-1; V gene: TRBV30; CDR3 protein: CAWSVGRLSFF
D gene: TRBD1; J gene: TRBJ2-1; V gene: TRBV4-1; CDR3 protein: CDNSIVDRASYNEQFF
D gene: .; J gene: TRBJ2-3; V gene: TRBV14; CDR3 protein: CASSPGGRFTDTQYF
D gene: .; J gene: TRBJ2-1; V gene: TRBV11-1; CDR3 protein: CASSPRSINNEQFF
D gene: .; J gene: TRBJ1-5; V gene: TRBV6-5; CDR3 protein: CASSFGGSNQPQHF
D gene: .; J gene: TRBJ1-3; V gene: TRBV28; CDR3 protein: CASSGVLSGDRGNTIYF
D gene: .; J gene: TRBJ2-5; V gene: TRBV7-8; CDR3 protein: CASSLAGQPETQYF
D gene: .; J gene: TRBJ2-7; V gene: TRBV7-9; CDR3 protein: CASSWNLRYEQYF
D gene: .; J gene: TRBJ2-3; V gene: TRBV3-1; CDR3 protein: CASSQDARVDTQYF